The 12 T cell receptor beta chains given below trace back to one sample, sequenced in a study of vaccination and CD4 T cells after COVID-19. Antigen specificity for these receptors is unknown. Treatment noted: roughly 10-day PBMC culture with coronavirus spike peptide pools or control peptides (ViraFEST assay). Cultured CD4+ T-cell DNA underwent Oncomine TCR Beta short-read sequencing. From the PCR reads, TCRdb called clonotypes with MiXCR, one entry per CDR3 protein. Among around 10,000 distinct CDR3 sequences listed, about two fifths were seen once. Sample: CD4+ T cells from blood, cultured in vitro. The receptors originated from a human donor who had recovered from COVID-19.

CDR3 loop: CSAKQGGLNTEAFF. The CDR3 DNA follows: TGCAGCGCGAAACAGGGGGGCCTTAACACTGAAGCTTTCTTT. V gene TRBV29-1 combines with J gene TRBJ1-1; TRBD1 matches 8 bases. After removal of 7 bases from V and 2 bases from J, the junction contained 9 bases not matched to a gene. CDR3 length: 14 residues. The germline V gene encodes CDR1 SQVTM and CDR2 ANQGSEA.

V usage is TRBV12-2 and J usage is TRBJ1-2. TRBV12-2 is listed as a pseudogene. CDR3 length: 13 amino acids. CDR3 nucleotide sequence: TGTGCAAGTCGCCCAAGGAGGGTCTATGGCTACACCTTC. Translation: CASRPRRVYGYTF.

This clonotype was picked up a small number of times. V gene TRBV4-1 combines with J gene TRBJ1-5, with D possibly TRBD1 on 5 matching bases. CDR1 MGHRA and CDR2 YSYEKL come from the germline V gene. The CDR3 sequence is 18 residues long. Between the trimmed V and J ends, which lost 0 bases and 1 base, there was a span of 16 bases. CDR3 protein: CASSQEGWTPSSNQPQHF. DNA of the CDR3: TGCGCCAGCAGCCAAGAAGGATGGACACCTTCGAGCAATCAGCCCCAGCATTTT.

This clonotype has just a few counts. The chain employs TRBV6-4 and TRBJ2-6, with a weak D call TRBD2 (5 bases). V was clipped by 4 bases and J by 0 bases, with 10 bases between them. CDR1 is MRHNA, CDR2 SNTAGT, per germline. The CDR3 runs 16 residues. The CDR3 loop reads CASSATGSSGANVLTF. The CDR3 DNA is TGTGCCAGCAGTGCGACTGGGAGCTCTGGGGCCAACGTCCTGACTTTC.

This chain uses TRBV29-1 with TRBJ2-5; tentative D call: TRBD1 (5 bases). The CDR3 has 13 residues. CDR1 and CDR2 from the germline V gene are SQVTM and ANQGSEA. Trimming removed 7 bases at V and 0 bases at J, with 12 bases between. In nucleotides, the CDR3 is TGCAGCGGAACGCCAGGGTACCAAGAGACCCAGTACTTC. Translation: CSGTPGYQETQYF.

This clonotype has more than one count but fewer than ten. This chain joins TRBV7-6 and TRBJ2-5; D remains ambiguous. Germline values: CDR1 SGHVS, CDR2 FNYEAQ. This CDR3 spans 15 amino acids. Trimming removed 5 bases from V and 2 bases from J, with 15 bases in between. In nucleotides, the CDR3 is TGTGCCAGCAGCGTCGTGTTTGGCGGACAAGAGACCCAGTACTTC. It yields the protein CASSVVFGGQETQYF.

This clonotype was seen only a few times. The V call is TRBV7-9, the J call TRBJ1-2; the D is unclear. CDR3 length: 13 amino acids. The ends were cut back, 6 bases at V and 4 bases at J, with 12 bases in the middle. CDR1 is SEHNR, CDR2 FQNEAQ, per germline (reference sequence). CDR3 coding DNA: TGTGCCAGCAGTTCCGAGGCTCGCTATGGCTACACCTTC. Amino acid sequence: CASSSEARYGYTF.

The gene calls are TRBV5-4 and TRBJ1-1, with D unclear. This CDR3 contains 15 residues. V dropped 2 bases and J dropped 1 base, with 12 bases sitting between them. Per germline, CDR1 SGHNT and CDR2 YYREEE (reference sequence). The chain's CDR3 is CASSLGSRTNTEAFF. The CDR3 coding sequence is TGTGCCAGCAGCTTAGGGAGTAGAACGAACACTGAAGCTTTCTTT.

Only a few counts were recorded for this clonotype. In nucleotides, the CDR3 is TGTGCCAGCAGTTTATTGGCCAGGGGGCGAGCGACCTATGGCTACACCTTC. Its translation is CASSLLARGRATYGYTF. The chain is built from TRBV28 and TRBJ1-2; 8 positions agree with TRBD1. This CDR3 region has 17 residues. CDR1 and CDR2 from the germline V gene are MDHEN and SYDVKM. Trimming removed 1 base from V and 4 bases from J; junction bases left unmatched: 11.

The CDR3 DNA is TGTGCCAGCTCACCAAGGGAGAACACTGAAGCTTTCTTT. Its translation is CASSPRENTEAFF. The gene calls are TRBV18 and TRBJ1-1; D is unresolved. V lost 2 bases, J lost 1 base, and 5 bases lay in between. Germline CDR1 and CDR2: KGHSH and LQKENI. The CDR3 extends over 13 amino acids.

This clonotype showed up just a few times. The CDR3 coding sequence is TGCAGTGCTAGTGGGGTGGCGGGACAGGGTTTTCAGCCCCAGCATTTT. Protein product: CSASGVAGQGFQPQHF. The chain recombines TRBV20-1 with TRBJ1-5; 9 bases agree with TRBD1. The CDR3 runs to 16 residues. Trimming cost V 3 bases and J 6 bases; bases outside gene matches: 12. Germline V lookup: CDR1 DFQATT, CDR2 SNEGSKA (reference sequence).

The chain employs TRBV5-1 and TRBJ2-2; no reliable D call. There are 16 residues in the CDR3. Between the trimmed V and J ends, which lost 2 bases and 7 bases, there was a span of 18 bases. CDR1 and CDR2 (germline): SGHRS, YFSETQ. DNA for the CDR3: TGCGCCAGCAGCTTACAACCTGGAATGAGCAGCGGGGAGCTGTTTTTT. Translation gives CASSLQPGMSSGELFF. Full variable domain (outside the CDR3, taken from reference TRBV5-1 and TRBJ2-2): KAGVTQTPRYLIKTRGQQVTLSCSPISGHRSVSWYQQTPGQGLQFLFEYFSETQRNKGNFPGRFSGRQFSNSRSEMNVSTLELGDSALYLCASSLQPGMSSGELFFGEGSRLTVL.